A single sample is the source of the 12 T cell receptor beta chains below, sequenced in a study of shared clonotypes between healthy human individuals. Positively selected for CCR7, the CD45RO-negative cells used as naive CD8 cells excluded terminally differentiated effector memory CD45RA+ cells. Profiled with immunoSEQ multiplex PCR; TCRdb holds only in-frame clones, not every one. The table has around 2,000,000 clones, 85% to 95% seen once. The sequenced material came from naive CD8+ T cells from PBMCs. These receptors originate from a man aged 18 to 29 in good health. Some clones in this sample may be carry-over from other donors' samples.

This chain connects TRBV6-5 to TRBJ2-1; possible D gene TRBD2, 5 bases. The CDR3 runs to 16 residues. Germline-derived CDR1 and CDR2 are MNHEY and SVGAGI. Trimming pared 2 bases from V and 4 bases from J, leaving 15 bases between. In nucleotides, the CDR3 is TGTGCCAGCAGTTACGCACGGACTCCGGGGTACAATGAGCAGTTCTTC. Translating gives CASSYARTPGYNEQFF.

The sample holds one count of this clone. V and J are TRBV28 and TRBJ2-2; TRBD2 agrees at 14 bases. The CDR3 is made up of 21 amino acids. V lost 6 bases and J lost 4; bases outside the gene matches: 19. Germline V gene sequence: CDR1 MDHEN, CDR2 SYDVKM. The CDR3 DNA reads TGTGCCAGCAGCGAACCTCCCCTCGGGACTAGCGGGAGATGGGGCACCGGGGAGCTGTTTTTT. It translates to CASSEPPLGTSGRWGTGELFF.

The CDR3 DNA reads as TGCGCCAGCAGCTTGCGGGAGGGCGAATACGAGCAGTACTTC. Its translation: CASSLREGEYEQYF. V gene TRBV5-1 combines with J gene TRBJ2-5; 8 bases match TRBD2. The J call is in doubt because the DNA end fits TRBJ2-7 better. CDR1 and CDR2 (germline): SGHRS, YFSETQ. The CDR3 contains 14 residues.

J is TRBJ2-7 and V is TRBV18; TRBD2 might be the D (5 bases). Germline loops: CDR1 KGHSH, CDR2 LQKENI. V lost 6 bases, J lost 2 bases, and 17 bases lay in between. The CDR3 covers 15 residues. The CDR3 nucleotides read TGTGCCAGCTCCGCCAGCAGCGGATTGCCCTACGAGCAGTACTTC. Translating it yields CASSASSGLPYEQYF.

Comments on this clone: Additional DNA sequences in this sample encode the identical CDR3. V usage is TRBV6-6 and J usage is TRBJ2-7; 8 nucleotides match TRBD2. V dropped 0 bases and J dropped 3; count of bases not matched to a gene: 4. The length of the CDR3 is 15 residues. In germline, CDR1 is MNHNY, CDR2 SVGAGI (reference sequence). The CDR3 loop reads CASSYSPSGSYEQYF. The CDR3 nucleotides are TGTGCCAGCAGTTACTCGCCCAGCGGGAGCTACGAGCAGTACTTC.

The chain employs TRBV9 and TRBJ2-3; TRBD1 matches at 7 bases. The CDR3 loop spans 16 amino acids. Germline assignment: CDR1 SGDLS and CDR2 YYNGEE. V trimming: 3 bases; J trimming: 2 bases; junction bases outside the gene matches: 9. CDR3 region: CASSAWNRGVTDTQYF. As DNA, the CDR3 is TGTGCCAGCAGCGCTTGGAACAGGGGTGTCACAGATACGCAGTATTTT.

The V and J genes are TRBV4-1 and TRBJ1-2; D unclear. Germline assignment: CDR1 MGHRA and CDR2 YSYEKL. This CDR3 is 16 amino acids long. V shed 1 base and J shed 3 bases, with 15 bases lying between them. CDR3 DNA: TGCGCCAGCAGCCAAGGAGAGGACGGTCACCACTATGGCTACACCTTC. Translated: CASSQGEDGHHYGYTF.

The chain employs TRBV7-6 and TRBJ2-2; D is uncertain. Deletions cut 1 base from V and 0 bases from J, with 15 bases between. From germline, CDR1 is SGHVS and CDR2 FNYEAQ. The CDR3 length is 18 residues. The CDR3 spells CASSLEGPFFANTGELFF. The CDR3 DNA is TGTGCCAGCAGCTTAGAAGGTCCGTTTTTCGCGAACACCGGGGAGCTGTTTTTT.

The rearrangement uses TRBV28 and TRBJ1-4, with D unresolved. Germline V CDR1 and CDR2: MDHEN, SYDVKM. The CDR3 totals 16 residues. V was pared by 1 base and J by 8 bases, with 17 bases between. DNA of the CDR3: TGTGCCAGCAGTTTATTTGCCGGAAGGGCCGAGGAAAAACTGTTTTTT. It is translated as CASSLFAGRAEEKLFF. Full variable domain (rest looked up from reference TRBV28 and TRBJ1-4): DVKVTQSSRYLVKRTGEKVFLECVQDMDHENMFWYRQDPGLGLRLIYFSYDVKMKEKGDIPEGYSVSREKKERFSLILESASTNQTSMYLCASSLFAGRAEEKLFFGSGTQLSVL.

The CDR3: CASSSYRVTSGGNQPQHF. DNA for the CDR3: TGTGCCAGCAGTTCTTACAGGGTCACGAGTGGCGGCAATCAGCCCCAGCATTTT. This rearrangement joins TRBV28 to TRBJ1-5; D possibly corresponds to TRBD1 (6 bases). Germline V gene sequence: CDR1 MDHEN, CDR2 SYDVKM. The CDR3 has 18 residues. V dropped 4 bases and J dropped 2 bases, with 21 bases sitting between them.

The CDR3 here is CASSLALVGGGPYEQYF. In DNA, the CDR3 is TGTGCCAGCAGCTTAGCGCTCGTAGGCGGGGGCCCCTACGAGCAGTACTTC. The rearrangement joins TRBV7-8 to TRBJ2-7, with D possibly matching TRBD2 (7 bases). The V gene's germline CDR1 is SGHVS and CDR2 FQNEAQ. The CDR3 totals 17 residues. V was pared by 0 bases and J by 2 bases, with 17 bases between.

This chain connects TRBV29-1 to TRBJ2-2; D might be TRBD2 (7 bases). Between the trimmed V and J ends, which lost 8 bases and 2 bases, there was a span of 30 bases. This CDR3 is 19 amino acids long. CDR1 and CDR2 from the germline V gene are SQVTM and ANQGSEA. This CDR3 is CSPFRGGRGSVFNTGELFF. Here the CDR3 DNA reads TGCAGCCCCTTTAGGGGGGGCAGAGGTAGCGTTTTTAACACCGGGGAGCTGTTTTTT.